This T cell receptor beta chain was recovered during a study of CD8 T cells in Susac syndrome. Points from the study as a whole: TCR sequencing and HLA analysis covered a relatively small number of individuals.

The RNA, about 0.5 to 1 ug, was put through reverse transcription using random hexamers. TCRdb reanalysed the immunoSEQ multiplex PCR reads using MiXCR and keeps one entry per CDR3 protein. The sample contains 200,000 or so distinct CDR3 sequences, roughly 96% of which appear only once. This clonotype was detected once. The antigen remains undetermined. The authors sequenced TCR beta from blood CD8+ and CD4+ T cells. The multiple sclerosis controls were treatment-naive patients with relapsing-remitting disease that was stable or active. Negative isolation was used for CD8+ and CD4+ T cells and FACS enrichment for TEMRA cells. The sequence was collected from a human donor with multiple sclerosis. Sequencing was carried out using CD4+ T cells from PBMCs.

CDR3 nucleotides: TGTGCCAGCAGCTTAAGCGGGGGAACCTCCTACGAGCAGTACTTC. It codes for CASSLSGGTSYEQYF. The V and J genes are TRBV12-3 or TRBV12-4 and TRBJ2-7, with 8 bases that match TRBD2. V was pared by 6 bases and J by 0 bases, with 7 bases of the junction left unmatched. CDR3 size: 15 residues.